This TCR beta chain was recovered during a study of blood T cell repertoires in COVID-19. Study-wide background: Both acute and convalescent COVID-19 samples were obtained from the United States, Italy and Spain. T cells, B-cell-depleted T cells, or PBMCs supplied cDNA or gDNA.

The V end lost 3 bases, the J end lost 1 base, and 7 bases lay between the germline ends. Germline V CDR1 and CDR2: LNHDA, SQIVND (reference sequence). CDR3 length: 15 amino acids. Generated by immunoSEQ multiplex PCR, the TCRdb table keeps only in-frame clones and is missing some. The sample consists of 450,000 or so clones, nearly 90% of them appearing once. Worth noting for this clone: Other DNA variants within this sample encode the same CDR3.

The J gene is TRBJ2-6, the V gene TRBV19, with a possible D match to TRBD2 (6 bases). The source of this sequence is a man between 18 and 29 years old with COVID-19, enrolled during active disease. Sequenced material: peripheral blood. The CDR3 sequence: CASSIGGSGANVLTF. CDR3 bases: TGTGCCAGTAGTATTGGGGGGTCTGGGGCCAACGTCCTGACTTTC.